These 10 T cell receptor beta chains originate from one sample sequenced in a study of Graves' ophthalmopathy and Graves' hyperthyroidism. RNA transcripts yielded amplified TCR beta CDR3 regions. HTBI-primed first-round RT-PCR preceded second-round multiplex PCR. TCRdb re-called the multiplex PCR reads through MiXCR, storing one row per CDR3 protein. The sample lists a few hundred thousand distinct CDR3 sequences; less than 45% were seen once. The sample comprised peripheral blood or thyroid tissue (not recorded which). The receptor source for this set is an adult man with Graves' hyperthyroidism.

This clonotype appeared many times. The chain couples TRBV20-1 to TRBJ1-4, with a possible D match to TRBD1 (6 bases). Germline CDR1 reads DFQATT; CDR2 reads SNEGSKA (reference sequence). CDR3 length: 13 amino acids. Trimming left V 6 bases short and J 5 bases short, with 13 bases between. The CDR3 sequence is CSAGRGGNEKLFF. In nucleotides, the CDR3 is TGCAGTGCCGGTAGAGGGGGGAATGAAAAACTGTTTTTT.

V gene TRBV28 combines with J gene TRBJ1-5; the D gene is possibly TRBD1 (5 bases). Trimming took off 7 bases at V and 5 bases at J, with 12 bases between the two ends. The CDR3 length is 13 residues. Germline CDR1 reads MDHEN; CDR2 reads SYDVKM. The CDR3 DNA sequence: TGTGCCAGCACTGGGACTTTTGATCAGCCCCAGCATTTT. As protein: CASTGTFDQPQHF.

This clonotype was observed at least ten times. The chain links TRBV29-1 to TRBJ1-1, with 9 bases lining up with TRBD1. The junction had 10 bases not matched to a gene; V was cut back by 6 bases and J by 2 bases. The germline V gene has CDR1 SQVTM and CDR2 ANQGSEA. The CDR3 spans 15 residues. The DNA of the CDR3 is TGCAGCGTACTTACAGGGGGCGCAGGTAACACTGAAGCTTTCTTT. Translated: CSVLTGGAGNTEAFF.

The genes are TRBV20-1 and TRBJ2-3; 14 nucleotides match TRBD2. Germline CDR1 reads DFQATT; CDR2 reads SNEGSKA (reference sequence). This CDR3 has 16 amino acids. V was pared by 5 bases and J by 4 bases, with 8 bases of the junction left unmatched. This CDR3 reads CSAEGGLAGDPDTQYF. The CDR3 DNA reads as TGCAGTGCTGAAGGGGGACTAGCGGGAGACCCAGATACGCAGTATTTT.

This clonotype has ten or more counts. The chain recombines TRBV20-1 with TRBJ1-1, with D maybe TRBD1 (6 bases). The CDR3 is 13 residues long. CDR1 is DFQATT, CDR2 SNEGSKA, per germline (reference sequence). Trimming shortened V by 0 bases and J by 7 bases, and 12 bases separated the two germline ends. The CDR3 nucleotides are TGCAGTGCTAGAGATGGGCAGGGGTATGAAGCTTTCTTT. This sequence encodes CSARDGQGYEAFF.

J is TRBJ2-3 and V is TRBV20-1; a possible D gene is TRBD2 (7 bases). The V gene lost 4 bases and the J gene lost 3 bases, with 17 bases spanning the gap. CDR3 length: 15 residues. The germline CDR1 and CDR2 sequences are DFQATT and SNEGSKA (reference sequence). CDR3 nucleotides: TGCAGTGCTACTCCAGGCGGGGGCCGGACAGATACGCAGTATTTT. As protein: CSATPGGGRTDTQYF.

There are a few counts of this clonotype. The rearrangement joins TRBV19 to TRBJ2-5, with 10 bases that match TRBD2. J lost 4 bases, V lost 5 bases, and 7 bases had no gene match. The CDR3 length is 15 residues. CDR1 and CDR2 (germline): LNHDA, SQIVND (reference sequence). CDR3 nucleotide sequence: TGTGCCAGTAGTCAAGGGGGACTAGCGTTAGAGACCCAGTACTTC. It is translated as CASSQGGLALETQYF.

This clonotype was observed at least ten times. This chain uses TRBV19 with TRBJ2-5; tentatively, D is TRBD1 (5 bases). Trimming took 3 bases from V and 3 from J, leaving 11 bases between them. Per germline, CDR1 LNHDA and CDR2 SQIVND (reference sequence). The CDR3 runs to 14 residues. For the CDR3, the DNA is TGTGCCAGTAGTATCAAGGGGTGGGAAGAGACCCAGTACTTC. It encodes CASSIKGWEETQYF.

In this sample, this clonotype turned up many times. This chain links TRBV12-3 or TRBV12-4 with TRBJ1-1; D is unresolved. The V and J ends lost 5 bases and 5 bases respectively, with 12 bases between them. The CDR3 spans 13 residues. The CDR3 protein is CASSESYGTEAFF. The CDR3 bases are TGTGCCAGCAGTGAGAGTTATGGGACTGAAGCTTTCTTT.

This chain connects TRBV10-3 to TRBJ1-3; no definite D call. The CDR3 loop spans 19 amino acids. V lost 6 bases and J lost 0, with 24 bases in between. Germline-derived CDR1 and CDR2 are ENHRY and SYGVKD. CDR3 bases: TGTGCCATCAGATTGGGTCAGCGCAAACCATCGAGCTCTGGAAACACCATATATTTT. As protein: CAIRLGQRKPSSSGNTIYF.